A single sample gave rise to the 20 T cell receptor beta chains below, sequenced in a study of vaccination and CD4 T cells after COVID-19 (dated 2022 in TCRdb). These receptors' antigens are unknown. Library construction relied on PCR. The run used an Illumina iSeq 100. At the Johns Hopkins FTIC core, DNA from the cultured CD4+ T cells underwent TCR sequencing with the Oncomine TCR Beta short-read assay. The public reads were quality trimmed at Q25 with fastp and then assembled into clones with MiXCR by TCRdb, keeping productive beta chains. CDR3 protein duplicates are merged, each entry listing the most common genes and DNA. The sample table contains fewer than 5,500 distinct CDR3 sequences; only one count was recorded for 20% to 25% of them. 20% of the sample is held by the ten biggest clonotypes. Read against the paper, the sample's treatment or condition label means: roughly 10-day PBMC culture with coronavirus spike peptide pools or control peptides (ViraFEST assay).

Sequencing used CD4+ T cells from blood, cultured in vitro. The receptors come from a human donor who had recovered from COVID-19.

This clonotype appeared a few times. V is TRBV10-3 and J is TRBJ2-2, with D uncertain. The V end lost 3 bases, the J end lost 4 bases, and 9 bases lay between the germline ends. The CDR3 contains 14 residues. Germline V gives CDR1 ENHRY, CDR2 SYGVKD. CDR3 sequence: CAISDKAGTGELFF. The CDR3 region has the DNA TGTGCCATCAGTGATAAGGCTGGCACCGGGGAGCTGTTTTTT.

This chain links TRBV12-5 with TRBJ2-1; D possibly corresponds to TRBD2 (6 bases). The CDR3 has 16 residues. Per germline, CDR1 LGHNT and CDR2 FRNRAP. V was shortened by 0 bases and J by 3 bases, with 12 bases between the two germline ends. The CDR3 loop reads CASGLVVGGNYNEQFF. Written as DNA, the CDR3 is TGTGCTAGTGGTTTGGTGGTCGGGGGTAACTACAATGAGCAGTTCTTC.

By sample share, this clonotype is medium-sized. The chain has TRBV30 and TRBJ1-2; D gene unclear. Deletions cut 1 base from V and 4 bases from J, with 10 bases between. The CDR3 loop spans 13 amino acids. Germline lookup yields CDR1 GTSNPN and CDR2 SVGIG (reference sequence). CDR3 DNA sequence: TGTGCCTGGAGTGCCGACTTAGCCTATGGCTACACCTTC. Encoded protein: CAWSADLAYGYTF.

A few counts support this clonotype. The rearrangement uses TRBV6-5 and TRBJ1-6; the D is unclear. Germline CDR1 and CDR2: MNHEY and SVGAGI. This CDR3 contains 17 residues. Trimming cost V 2 bases and J 9 bases, with 20 bases left between them. CDR3 sequence (DNA): TGTGCCAGCAGTTACCCTTCTAGGCCCCCCTCGTCTTCACCCCTCCACTTT. This codes for CASSYPSRPPSSSPLHF.

This chain connects TRBV2 to TRBJ1-4, with a weak D call TRBD1 (5 bases). V was trimmed by 1 base and J by 5 bases, leaving 11 bases between them. The CDR3 runs 15 residues. Looked up from germline, CDR1 is SNHLY and CDR2 is FYNNEI. CDR3 nucleotides: TGTGCCAGCAGTGAAGTACTGGGGGGGAATGAAAAACTGTTTTTT. Translated: CASSEVLGGNEKLFF.

V and J are TRBV11-2 and TRBJ1-2; 8 bases are a match to TRBD1. J gave up 3 bases and V 6 bases, and 3 bases lay outside the gene matches. The germline CDR1 and CDR2 sequences are SGHAT and FQNNGV. There are 13 residues in the CDR3. CDR3 DNA: TGTGCCAGCAGACCGACAGGGGACTATGGCTACACCTTC. As protein: CASRPTGDYGYTF. Full variable domain (outside the CDR3, taken from reference TRBV11-2 and TRBJ1-2): EAGVAQSPRYKIIEKRQSVAFWCNPISGHATLYWYQQILGQGPKLLIQFQNNGVVDDSQLPKDRFSAERLKGVDSTLKIQPAKLEDSAVYLCASRPTGDYGYTFGSGTRLTVV.

This clonotype was counted between two and nine times. The V gene is TRBV6-1, the J gene TRBJ2-1; TRBD2 aligns across 7 bases. The CDR3 consists of 14 residues. Looked up from germline, CDR1 is MNHNS and CDR2 is SASEGT. Losses at the gene ends were 7 bases for V and 8 bases for J; bases not matched to a gene: 11. In DNA form, the CDR3 reads TGTGCCAGCACCTCAGTCGGGACTACCGATGAGCAGTTCTTC. Translating it yields CASTSVGTTDEQFF.

This sequence joins TRBV28 and TRBJ2-5; D is perhaps TRBD2 (7 bases). The ends were cut back, 3 bases at V and 1 base at J, with 15 bases in the middle. This CDR3 spans 16 amino acids. Per germline, CDR1 MDHEN and CDR2 SYDVKM. The CDR3 DNA follows: TGTGCCAGCAGTTTGGGGAGGGGGGCGCGCCAAGAGACCCAGTACTTC. Protein sequence: CASSLGRGARQETQYF.

The chain employs TRBV20-1 and TRBJ2-3; 10 nucleotides match TRBD1. This CDR3 spans 17 amino acids. CDR1 is DFQATT, CDR2 SNEGSKA, per germline (reference sequence). The ends lost 6 bases at V and 3 bases at J; junction bases unmatched: 15. The CDR3 loop is CSAEDRGLFRSTDTQYF. CDR3 bases: TGCAGTGCCGAAGACAGGGGGCTCTTTAGAAGTACAGATACGCAGTATTTT.

Details on this clonotype: A read error may explain this, as a much larger clone is one base away. The chain carries TRBV6-2 or TRBV6-3 and TRBJ2-2; 7 nucleotides align to TRBD1. This CDR3 comprises 14 residues. The J segment lost 3 bases and the V segment lost 7 bases, leaving 5 bases of the junction unmatched. Per the germline V gene, CDR1 is MNHEY and CDR2 is SVGEGT. CDR3 residues: CASIRGQYTGELFF. The CDR3, as DNA: TGTGCCAGCATTCGGGGACAGTACACCGGGGAGCTGTTTTTT.

V and J are TRBV3-1 and TRBJ1-5, with a weak D call TRBD1 (5 bases). Trimming stripped 0 bases from V and 3 bases from J, with 9 bases between. CDR1 LGHDT and CDR2 YNNKEL come from the germline V gene (reference sequence). The CDR3 runs to 15 residues. The CDR3 protein is CASSQDGQPNQPQHF. The DNA for the CDR3 is TGTGCCAGCAGCCAAGATGGACAACCCAATCAGCCCCAGCATTTT.

This clonotype has more than one count but fewer than ten. The chain uses TRBV30 and TRBJ2-7; the match to TRBD1 covers 7 bases. This CDR3 is built from 13 residues. CDR1 GTSNPN and CDR2 SVGIG come from the germline V gene (reference sequence). The junction had 2 bases not matched to a gene; V was cut back by 1 base and J by 2 bases. The CDR3 region is CAWSGDRPYEQYF. The CDR3 DNA sequence: TGTGCCTGGAGTGGGGACAGACCCTACGAGCAGTACTTC.

The V call is TRBV29-1, the J call TRBJ2-3; tentatively, D is TRBD1 (5 bases). The CDR3 runs 13 residues. V lost 6 bases and J lost 0, with 10 bases in between. Per germline, CDR1 SQVTM and CDR2 ANQGSEA. The CDR3, as DNA: TGCAGCGTATCGGACACTAGCACAGATACGCAGTATTTT. This translates into CSVSDTSTDTQYF.

V and J are TRBV7-3 and TRBJ2-7; 9 bases are a match to TRBD1. This CDR3 contains 14 residues. The V and J ends lost 5 bases and 6 bases, in that order; junction bases with no gene match: 8. Germline loops: CDR1 SGHTA, CDR2 FQGTGA. The CDR3 DNA is TGTGCCAGCAGCCCACAGGGGGCGCTTATCGAGCAGTACTTC. Translation gives CASSPQGALIEQYF.

This clonotype is medium-sized by share. This sequence joins TRBV6-1 and TRBJ1-6; D is uncertain. The CDR3 extends over 14 amino acids. Between the trimmed V and J ends, which lost 7 bases and 10 bases, there was a span of 17 bases. Germline CDR1 reads MNHNS; CDR2 reads SASEGT. CDR3 in DNA: TGTGCCAGCACTTCTGGGCCCCGAAGATCACCCCTCCACTTT. It encodes CASTSGPRRSPLHF.

Concerning this clonotype: Being one base from a much bigger clone, this may be a read error. Written as DNA, the CDR3 is TGTTCCAGCAGCCGGAGATCGGGGGAGACCCAGTACTTC. Translating gives CSSSRRSGETQYF. The genes are TRBV25-1 and TRBJ2-5, with D tentatively TRBD2 (5 bases). The germline CDR1 and CDR2 sequences are MGHDK and SYGVNS. The CDR3 sequence is 13 residues long.

By share, this clonotype ranks as large. This sequence joins TRBV6-1 and TRBJ1-2; D gene ambiguous. V was shortened by 8 bases and J by 4 bases, with 8 bases between the two germline ends. This CDR3 contains 11 residues. Per the germline V gene, CDR1 is MNHNS and CDR2 is SASEGT. CDR3 DNA: TGTGCCAGCTCGAAGGGCTATGGCTACACCTTC. This translates into CASSKGYGYTF.

This clonotype qualifies as medium-sized. V usage is TRBV27 and J usage is TRBJ2-5, with D possibly being TRBD1 (6 bases). From germline, CDR1 is MNHEY and CDR2 SMNVEV (reference sequence). The CDR3 totals 15 residues. V lost 9 bases to trimming and J lost 5 bases, with 22 bases between them. Here the CDR3 reads CASSPYRDLQETQYF. As DNA, the CDR3 is TGTGCCAGTTCCCCCTACAGGGACCTCCAGGAGACCCAGTACTTC.

This clonotype is termed medium-sized. The V gene is TRBV30, the J gene TRBJ2-3, with no clear D. CDR3 size: 11 residues. From germline, CDR1 is GTSNPN and CDR2 SVGIG (reference sequence). Trimming removed 5 bases at V and 4 bases at J, with 7 bases between. CDR3 loop: CAWGLADTQYF. Written as DNA, the CDR3 is TGTGCCTGGGGCCTGGCAGATACGCAGTATTTT.

This clonotype turned up a few times. This chain joins TRBV14 and TRBJ2-2; no definite D call. This CDR3 spans 13 amino acids. Germline V gives CDR1 SGHDN, CDR2 FVKESK. V was clipped by 4 bases and J by 4 bases, with 7 bases between them. The CDR3 region is CASSRRGTGELFF. DNA for the CDR3: TGTGCCAGCAGCCGCCGAGGCACCGGGGAGCTGTTTTTT.